The clone carrying this T cell receptor (beta chain) was recorded a few times. Its cognate antigen is unknown. Via MiXCR, TCRdb re-called the RT-PCR reads, giving one row per CDR3 protein. The sample lists 530,000 or so distinct CDR3 sequences, 11% to 15% occurring once. These data come from a study of response to subunit inactivated influenza vaccine. Study conclusions and caveats: The authors suggested that every seasonal influenza vaccination recruits few new T cells.

Sequencing used PBMCs from blood, obtained 12 days after vaccination. The TCR originated in a man aged 50 to 59 who received an inactivated influenza vaccine.

The CDR3 reads CASRGTGVNGNTIYF. The CDR3 DNA reads as TGTGCCAGCAGGGGGACAGGAGTTAATGGAAACACCATATATTTT. The chain employs TRBV6-5 and TRBJ1-3, with 8 bases matching TRBD1. The length of the CDR3 is 15 residues. The J segment lost 3 bases and the V segment lost 6 bases, leaving 7 bases of the junction unmatched. CDR1 is MNHEY and CDR2 is SVGAGI in the germline V gene.